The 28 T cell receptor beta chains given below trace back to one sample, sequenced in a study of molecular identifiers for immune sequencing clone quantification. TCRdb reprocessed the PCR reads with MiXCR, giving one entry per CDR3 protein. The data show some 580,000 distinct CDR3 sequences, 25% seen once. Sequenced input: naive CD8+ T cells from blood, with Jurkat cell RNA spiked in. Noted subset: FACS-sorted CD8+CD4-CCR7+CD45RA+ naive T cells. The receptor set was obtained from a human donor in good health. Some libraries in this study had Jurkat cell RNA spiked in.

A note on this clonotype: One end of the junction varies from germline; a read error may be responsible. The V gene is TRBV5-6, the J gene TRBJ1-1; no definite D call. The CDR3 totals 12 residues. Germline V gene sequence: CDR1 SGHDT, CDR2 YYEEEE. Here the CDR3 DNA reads TGTGCCAGCAGCGCCAGGTCGACTGAAGCTCTCTTT. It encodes CASSARSTEALF.

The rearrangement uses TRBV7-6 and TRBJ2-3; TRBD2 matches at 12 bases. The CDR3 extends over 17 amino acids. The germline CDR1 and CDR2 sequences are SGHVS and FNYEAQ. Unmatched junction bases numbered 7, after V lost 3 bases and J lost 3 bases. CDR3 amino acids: CASSLYLAGGATDTQYF. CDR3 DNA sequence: TGTGCCAGCAGCTTGTATCTAGCGGGGGGGGCTACAGATACGCAGTATTTT.

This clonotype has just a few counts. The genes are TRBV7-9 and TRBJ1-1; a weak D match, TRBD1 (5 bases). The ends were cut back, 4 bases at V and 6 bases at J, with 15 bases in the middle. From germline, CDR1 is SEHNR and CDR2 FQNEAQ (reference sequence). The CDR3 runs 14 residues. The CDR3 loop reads CASSSAGEGPEAFF. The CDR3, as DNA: TGTGCCAGCAGCTCAGCGGGAGAGGGACCTGAAGCTTTCTTT.

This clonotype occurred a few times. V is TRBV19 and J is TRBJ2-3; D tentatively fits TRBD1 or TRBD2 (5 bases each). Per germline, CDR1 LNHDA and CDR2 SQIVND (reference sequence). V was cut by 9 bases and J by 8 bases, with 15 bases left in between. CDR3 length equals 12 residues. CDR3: CASTGLMGTQYF. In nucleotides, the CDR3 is TGTGCCAGCACGGGGCTGATGGGTACGCAGTATTTT.

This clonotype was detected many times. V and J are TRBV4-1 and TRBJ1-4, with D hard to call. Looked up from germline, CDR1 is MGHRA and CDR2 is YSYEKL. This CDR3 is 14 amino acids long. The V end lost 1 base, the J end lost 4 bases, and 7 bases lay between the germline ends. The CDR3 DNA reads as TGCGCCAGCAGCCAAGGCCGGTTTAATGAAAAACTGTTTTTT. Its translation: CASSQGRFNEKLFF.

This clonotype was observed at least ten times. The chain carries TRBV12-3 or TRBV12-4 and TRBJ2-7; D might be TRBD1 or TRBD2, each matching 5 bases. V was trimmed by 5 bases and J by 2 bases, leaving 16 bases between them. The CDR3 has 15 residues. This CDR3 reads CASSNTGTAPYEQYF. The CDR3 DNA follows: TGTGCCAGCAGTAACACCGGGACGGCCCCCTACGAGCAGTACTTC.

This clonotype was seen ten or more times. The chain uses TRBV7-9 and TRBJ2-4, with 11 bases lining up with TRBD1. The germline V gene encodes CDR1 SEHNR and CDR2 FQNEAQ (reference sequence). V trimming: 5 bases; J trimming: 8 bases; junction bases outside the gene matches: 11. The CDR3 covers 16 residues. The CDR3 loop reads CASSPGQGALTDIQYF. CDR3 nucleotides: TGTGCCAGCAGCCCTGGACAGGGGGCTTTAACGGACATTCAGTACTTC.

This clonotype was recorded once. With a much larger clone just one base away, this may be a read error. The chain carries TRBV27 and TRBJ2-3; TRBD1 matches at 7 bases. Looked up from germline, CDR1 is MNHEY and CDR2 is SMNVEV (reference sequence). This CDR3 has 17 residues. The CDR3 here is CASSVSTAGGPRDTQYF. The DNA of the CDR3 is TGTGCCAGCAGTGTATCGACAGCAGGGGGTCCGAGAGATACGCAGTATTTT.

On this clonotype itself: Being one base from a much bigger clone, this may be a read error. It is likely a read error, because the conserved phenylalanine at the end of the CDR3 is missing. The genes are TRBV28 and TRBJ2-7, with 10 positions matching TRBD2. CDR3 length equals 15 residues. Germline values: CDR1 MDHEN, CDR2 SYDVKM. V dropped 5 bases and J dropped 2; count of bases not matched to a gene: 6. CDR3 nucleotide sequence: TGTGCCAGCAGTCCGGGACTAGCGAGTACCTACGAGCAGTACCTC. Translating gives CASSPGLASTYEQYL.

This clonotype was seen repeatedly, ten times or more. The CDR3 spells CASSLGGLTNTDTQYF. For the CDR3, the DNA is TGTGCCAGCAGCTTAGGAGGACTTACCAACACAGATACGCAGTATTTT. The chain uses TRBV7-2 and TRBJ2-3; maybe TRBD2 (5 bases). The CDR3 covers 16 residues. Trimming took 1 base from V and 2 from J, leaving 13 bases between them. Germline CDR1 reads SGHTA; CDR2 reads FQGNSA.

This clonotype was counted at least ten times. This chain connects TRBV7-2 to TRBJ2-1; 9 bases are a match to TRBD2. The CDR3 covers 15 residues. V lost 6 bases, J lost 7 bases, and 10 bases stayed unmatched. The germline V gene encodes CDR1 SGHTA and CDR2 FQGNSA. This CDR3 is CASRRAGGPGNEQFF. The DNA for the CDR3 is TGTGCCAGCAGGAGGGCGGGGGGGCCTGGAAATGAGCAGTTCTTC. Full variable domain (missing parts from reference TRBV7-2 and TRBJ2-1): GAGVSQSPSNKVTEKGKDVELRCDPISGHTALYWYRQSLGQGLEFLIYFQGNSAPDKSGLPSDRFSAERTGGSVSTLTIQRTQQEDSAVYLCASRRAGGPGNEQFFGPGTRLTVL.

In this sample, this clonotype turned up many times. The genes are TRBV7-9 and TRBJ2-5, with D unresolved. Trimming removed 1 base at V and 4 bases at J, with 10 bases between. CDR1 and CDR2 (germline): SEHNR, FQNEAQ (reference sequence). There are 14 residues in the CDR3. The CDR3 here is CASSLVTTRETQYF. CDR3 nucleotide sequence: TGTGCCAGCAGCTTAGTCACCACGAGAGAGACCCAGTACTTC.

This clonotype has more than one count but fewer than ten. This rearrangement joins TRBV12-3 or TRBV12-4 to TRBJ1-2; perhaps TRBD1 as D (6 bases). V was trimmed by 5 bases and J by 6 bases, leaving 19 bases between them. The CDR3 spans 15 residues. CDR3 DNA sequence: TGTGCCAGCAGTCCACGGGCAGGGGAGCCTAATGGCTACACCTTC. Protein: CASSPRAGEPNGYTF.

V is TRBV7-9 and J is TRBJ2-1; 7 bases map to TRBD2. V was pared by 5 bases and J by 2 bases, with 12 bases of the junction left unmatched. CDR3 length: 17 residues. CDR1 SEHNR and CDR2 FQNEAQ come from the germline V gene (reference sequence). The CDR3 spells CASSPVGGTITYNEQFF. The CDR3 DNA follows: TGTGCCAGCAGCCCCGTCGGGGGGACGATCACCTACAATGAGCAGTTCTTC.

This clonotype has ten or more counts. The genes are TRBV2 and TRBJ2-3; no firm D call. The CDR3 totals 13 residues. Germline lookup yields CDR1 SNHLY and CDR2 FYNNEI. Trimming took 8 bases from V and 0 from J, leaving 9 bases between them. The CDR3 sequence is CASDGTSTDTQYF. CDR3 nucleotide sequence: TGTGCCAGCGATGGCACTAGCACAGATACGCAGTATTTT.

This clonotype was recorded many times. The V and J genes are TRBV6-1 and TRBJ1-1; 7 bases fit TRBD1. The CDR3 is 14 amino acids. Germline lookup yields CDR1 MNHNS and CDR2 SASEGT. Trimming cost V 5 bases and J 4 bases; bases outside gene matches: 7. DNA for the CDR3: TGTGCCAGCAGTACCTGGGCAGGGGGCACTGAAGCTTTCTTT. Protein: CASSTWAGGTEAFF.

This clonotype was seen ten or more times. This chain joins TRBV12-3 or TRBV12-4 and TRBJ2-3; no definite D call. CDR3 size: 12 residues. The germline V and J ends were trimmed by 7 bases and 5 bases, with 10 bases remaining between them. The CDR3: CASTTGIDTQYF. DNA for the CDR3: TGTGCCAGCACCACGGGCATAGATACGCAGTATTTT.

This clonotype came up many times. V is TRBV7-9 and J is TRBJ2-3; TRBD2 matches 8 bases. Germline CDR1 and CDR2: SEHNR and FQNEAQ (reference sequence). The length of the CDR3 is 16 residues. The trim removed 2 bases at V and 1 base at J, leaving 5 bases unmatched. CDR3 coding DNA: TGTGCCAGCAGCTTAATACTAGCGGACCGCACAGATACGCAGTATTTT. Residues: CASSLILADRTDTQYF.

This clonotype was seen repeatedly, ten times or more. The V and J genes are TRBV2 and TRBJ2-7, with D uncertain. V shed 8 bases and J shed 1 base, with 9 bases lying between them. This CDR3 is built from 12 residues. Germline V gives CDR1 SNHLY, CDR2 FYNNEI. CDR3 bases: TGTGCCAGCGGGCACTTGTCCTACGAGCAGTACTTC. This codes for CASGHLSYEQYF.

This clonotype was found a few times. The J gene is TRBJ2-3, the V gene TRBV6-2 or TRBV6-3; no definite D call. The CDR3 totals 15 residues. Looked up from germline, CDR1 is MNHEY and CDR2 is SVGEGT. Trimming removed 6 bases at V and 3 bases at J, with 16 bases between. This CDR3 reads CASRRGPIQTDTQYF. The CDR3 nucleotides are TGTGCCAGCAGAAGAGGACCAATACAGACAGATACGCAGTATTTT.

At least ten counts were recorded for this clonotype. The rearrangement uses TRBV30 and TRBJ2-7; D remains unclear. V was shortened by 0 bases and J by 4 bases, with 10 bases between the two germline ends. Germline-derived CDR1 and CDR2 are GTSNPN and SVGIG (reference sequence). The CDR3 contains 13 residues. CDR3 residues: CAWSVISVYEQYF. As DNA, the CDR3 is TGTGCCTGGAGTGTAATTTCGGTATACGAGCAGTACTTC. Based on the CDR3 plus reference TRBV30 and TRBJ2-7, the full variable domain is SQTIHQWPATLVQPVGSPLSLECTVEGTSNPNLYWYRQAAGRGLQLLFYSVGIGQISSEVPQNLSASRPQDRQFILSSKKLLLSDSGFYLCAWSVISVYEQYFGPGTRLTVT.

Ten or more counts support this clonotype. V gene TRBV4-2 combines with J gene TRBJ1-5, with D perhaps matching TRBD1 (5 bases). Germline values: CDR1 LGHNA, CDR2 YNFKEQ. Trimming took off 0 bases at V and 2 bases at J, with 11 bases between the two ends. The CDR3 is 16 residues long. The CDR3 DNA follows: TGTGCCAGCAGCCAAGATCGGGTAGGGGGCAATCAGCCCCAGCATTTT. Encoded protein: CASSQDRVGGNQPQHF.

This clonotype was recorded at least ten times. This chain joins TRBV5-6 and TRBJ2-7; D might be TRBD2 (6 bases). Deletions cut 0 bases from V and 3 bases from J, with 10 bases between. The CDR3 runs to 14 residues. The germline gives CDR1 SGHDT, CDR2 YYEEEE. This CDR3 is CASSLGDSLYEQYF. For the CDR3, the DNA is TGTGCCAGCAGCTTGGGGGACTCGCTCTACGAGCAGTACTTC.

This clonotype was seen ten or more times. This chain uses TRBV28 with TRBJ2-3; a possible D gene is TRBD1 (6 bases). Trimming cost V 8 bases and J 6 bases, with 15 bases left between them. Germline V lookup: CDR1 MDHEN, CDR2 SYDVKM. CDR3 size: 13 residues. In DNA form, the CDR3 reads TGTGCCAGCGGTTGGGGGCGCCGGGATACGCAGTATTTT. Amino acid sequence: CASGWGRRDTQYF.

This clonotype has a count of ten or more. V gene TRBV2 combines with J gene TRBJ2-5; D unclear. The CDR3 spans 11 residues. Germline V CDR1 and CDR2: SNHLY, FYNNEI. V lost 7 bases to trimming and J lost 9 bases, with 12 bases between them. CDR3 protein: CASMEQPAQYF. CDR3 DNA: TGTGCCAGCATGGAACAGCCGGCCCAGTACTTC.

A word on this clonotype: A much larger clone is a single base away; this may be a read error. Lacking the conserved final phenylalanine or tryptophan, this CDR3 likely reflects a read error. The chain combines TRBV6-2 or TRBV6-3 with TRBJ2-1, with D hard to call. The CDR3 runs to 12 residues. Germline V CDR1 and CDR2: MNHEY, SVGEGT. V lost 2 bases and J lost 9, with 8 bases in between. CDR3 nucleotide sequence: TGTGCCAGCAGTTACCCCAGTACTGAGCAGTTCTAC. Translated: CASSYPSTEQFY.

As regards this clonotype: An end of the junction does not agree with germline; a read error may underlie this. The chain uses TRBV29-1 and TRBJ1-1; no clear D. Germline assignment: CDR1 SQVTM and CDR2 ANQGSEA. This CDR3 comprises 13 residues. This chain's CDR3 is CSVTWQPNTEAFF. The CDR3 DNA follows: TGCAGCGTGACGTGGCAGCCTAACACTGAAGCCTTCTTT.

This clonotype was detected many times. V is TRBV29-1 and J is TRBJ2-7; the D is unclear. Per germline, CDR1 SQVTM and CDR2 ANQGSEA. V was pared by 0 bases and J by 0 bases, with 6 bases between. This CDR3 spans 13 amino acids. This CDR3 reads CSVEDTRSYEQYF. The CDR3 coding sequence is TGCAGCGTTGAAGACACCCGCTCCTACGAGCAGTACTTC.